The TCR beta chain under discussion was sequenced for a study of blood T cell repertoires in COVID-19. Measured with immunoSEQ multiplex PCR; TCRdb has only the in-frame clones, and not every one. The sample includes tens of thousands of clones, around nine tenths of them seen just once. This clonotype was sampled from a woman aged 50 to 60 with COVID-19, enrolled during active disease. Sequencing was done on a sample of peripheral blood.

CDR3 residues: CASSLERFPGENEKLFF. DNA of the CDR3: TGTGCCAGCAGCTTAGAGCGGTTCCCGGGGGAAAATGAAAAACTGTTTTTT. V usage is TRBV7-8 and J usage is TRBJ1-4, with a tentative D call TRBD1 (5 bases). Germline V gene sequence: CDR1 SGHVS, CDR2 FQNEAQ. Trimming cost V 1 base and J 5 bases, with 17 bases left between them. The CDR3 contains 17 residues.